A selection of T cell receptor beta chains follows, all from one sample in a study of blood T cell repertoires in COVID-19. Only in-frame clones appear in the TCRdb table, and some are missing; sequencing was by immunoSEQ multiplex PCR. Of some 520,000 clones listed, approximately 89% were seen once; the top ten hold around 0.9%. Specimen: peripheral blood. These receptors were obtained from a man younger than 35 with COVID-19, enrolled during active disease. The CDR3 runs from the conserved cysteine through the conserved F or W. D genes are given only for firm matches. Only part of the rows carry a size: once, few, many, or a class if the clone is expanded.

CDR3 DNA	CDR3 protein	D gene	clone size	V gene	J gene
TGTGCCAGCAGCTTAACAGAGGGGTTACAGGGGCAGTTCTTC	CASSLTEGLQGQFF	.	.	TRBV7-3	TRBJ2-1
TGTGCCAGCAGTCCCAGGGCGGCCACTGAAGCTTTCTTT	CASSPRAATEAFF	.	.	TRBV11-3	TRBJ1-1
TGTGCCAGCAGCCGTGGGACAGCGAATACCTACGAGCAGTACTTC	CASSRGTANTYEQYF	TRBD1	few	TRBV3-1/TRBV3-2	TRBJ2-7
TGTGCCAGCAGCTTGGTCACTCGTAGCACAGATACGCAGTATTTT	CASSLVTRSTDTQYF	.	.	TRBV5-4	TRBJ2-3
TGTGCCAGCAGCCTACAATGGACGGGAGGGCCTTTCAATGAGCAGTTCTTC	CASSLQWTGGPFNEQFF	TRBD2	.	TRBV7-9	TRBJ2-1
TGTGCCAGCAGCCAAACGGTCGAGAGGGCTTTCTTT	CASSQTVERAFF	.	.	TRBV14	TRBJ1-1
TGTGCCAGCAGTTTTAGGGGAATGGCGGAAGCTTTCTTT	CASSFRGMAEAFF	.	.	TRBV12-3/TRBV12-4	TRBJ1-1
TGTGCCAGCAGTAGCGGGGCCTACAATGAGCAGTTCTTC	CASSSGAYNEQFF	TRBD2	.	TRBV6-6	TRBJ2-1
TGTGCCAGTAATCGGCGGGAGGGCCCCTACAATGAGCAGTTCTTC	CASNRREGPYNEQFF	TRBD2	.	TRBV19	TRBJ2-1
TGTGCCAGCAGCTCCTGGGACAGCATGAACACTGAAGCTTTCTTT	CASSSWDSMNTEAFF	TRBD1	.	TRBV5-8	TRBJ1-1
TGTGCCAGCAGCCGGACCTCGGGGGGTGCCGGGGAGCTGTTTTTT	CASSRTSGGAGELFF	TRBD2	.	TRBV9	TRBJ2-2